This TCR beta chain appears in the sequencing data of a study of cytomegalovirus exposure and HLA in healthy donors. Study as a whole: Ancestry clustering placed about 80% of 300 to 400 genotyped donors in the Caucasian-associated cluster. Study results and caveats: Across donors, presence/absence analyses took sequencing depth to be roughly uniform. Being productive about 87% or about 30% of the time was typical of most TCR beta V segments in an earlier analysis.

This PCR relied on a set of 60 Vbeta primers and 13 Jbeta primers. In the original processing: Around 12 million of 80 million to 85 million unique TCR beta chains were shared, per a later count. The repertoire was sequenced with immunoSEQ multiplex PCR; TCRdb's copy has only in-frame clones and lacks some. D and trimming were read from the DNA, whereas the V and J calls and clone size are those reported in that table. The sample gives 120,000 or so clones, about a sixth of which show up once; approximately 2.9% is in the top ten. For this clone: No antigen is known for it.

The CDR3 covers 14 residues. The V end was cut by 4 bases, the J end by 0 bases, with 11 bases between. The germline gives CDR1 SGHRS, CDR2 YFSETQ. The chain joins TRBV5-1 to TRBJ2-7; no clear D. The sequencing input was PBMCs. The TCR sequence derives from a female donor in good health and CMV-seropositive. CDR3 region: CASSPLSSSYEQYF. CDR3 in DNA: TGCGCCAGCAGCCCCTTGTCCAGCTCCTACGAGCAGTACTTC.